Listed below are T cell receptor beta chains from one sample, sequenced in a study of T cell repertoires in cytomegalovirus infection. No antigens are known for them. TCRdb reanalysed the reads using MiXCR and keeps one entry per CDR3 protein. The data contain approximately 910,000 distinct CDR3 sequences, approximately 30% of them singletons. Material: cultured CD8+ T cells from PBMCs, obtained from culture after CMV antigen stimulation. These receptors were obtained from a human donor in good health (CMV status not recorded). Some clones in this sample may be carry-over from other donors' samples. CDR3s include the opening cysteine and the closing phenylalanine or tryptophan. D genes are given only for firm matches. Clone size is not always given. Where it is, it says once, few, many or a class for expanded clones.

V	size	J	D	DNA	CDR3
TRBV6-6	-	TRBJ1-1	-	TGTGCCAGCGAGGTGGGGAACACTGAAGCTTTCTTT	CASEVGNTEAFF
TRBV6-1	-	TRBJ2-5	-	TGTGCCAGCCCTAGCGCGGAGACCCAGTACTTC	CASPSAETQYF
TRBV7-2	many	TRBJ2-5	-	TGTGCCAGCAGCTTACAAGGACTTCTAGGGGAGACCCAGTACTTC	CASSLQGLLGETQYF
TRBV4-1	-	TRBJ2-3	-	TGCGCCAGCAGCCAAGGAGAGCGGGGCACAGATACGCAGTATTTT	CASSQGERGTDTQYF
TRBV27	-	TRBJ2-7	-	TGTGCCAGCAGTTTACGGGTCAGCTCCTACTCCTACGAGCAGTACTTC	CASSLRVSSYSYEQYF
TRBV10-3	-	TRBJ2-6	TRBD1	TGTGCCGTCTTATTGGCCTTAGGGGGCTCCGGGGCCAACGTCCTGACTTTC	CAVLLALGGSGANVLTF
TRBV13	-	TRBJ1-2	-	TGTGCCAGCAGCTTAAGCGAGGGGGACTATGGCTACACCTTC	CASSLSEGDYGYTF
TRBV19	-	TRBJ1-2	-	TGTGCCAGTAGTCCGGAGATGAGGGGTTACGGCTACACCTTC	CASSPEMRGYGYTF
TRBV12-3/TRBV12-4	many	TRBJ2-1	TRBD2	TGTGCCAGGATAGAATTGACTAGCGGGCGGCGAGAAGCCTACAATGAGCAGTTCTTC	CARIELTSGRREAYNEQFF
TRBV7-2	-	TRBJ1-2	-	TGTGCCAGCAGCTTTGGCCCCACCAACTTGGGGTTGACCTTC	CASSFGPTNLGLTF
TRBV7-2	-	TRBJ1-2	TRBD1	TGTGCCAGCAGCTTAGGCGGGGGGACAGGGGATGGCTACACCTTC	CASSLGGGTGDGYTF
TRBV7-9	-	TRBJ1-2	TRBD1	TGTGCCAGCAGCGATAGAGGGACAGCTAATAACTATGGCTACACCTTC	CASSDRGTANNYGYTF
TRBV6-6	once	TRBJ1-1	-	TGTGCCAGCAGTTACGACCCCCCCCAGGAAGCTTTCTTT	CASSYDPPQEAFF
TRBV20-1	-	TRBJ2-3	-	TGCAGTGCTAGCAGCACAGATACGCAGTATTTT	CSASSTDTQYF
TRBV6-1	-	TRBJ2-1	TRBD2	TGTGCCAGCATTCCAGCGGGGGGGCCCAATGAGCAGTTCTTC	CASIPAGGPNEQFF
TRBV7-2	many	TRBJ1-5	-	TGTGCCAGCAGCTTAAGGGGGACTCAGCCCCAGCATTTT	CASSLRGTQPQHF
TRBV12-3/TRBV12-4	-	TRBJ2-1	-	TGTGCCAGCAGTTTGATAGCTGGCAATGAGCAGTTCTTC	CASSLIAGNEQFF
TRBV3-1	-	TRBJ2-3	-	TGTGCCAGCAGCCGAAGAGGGGCGGCTGATACGCAGTATTTT	CASSRRGAADTQYF
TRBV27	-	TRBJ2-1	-	TGTGCCAGCAGTCCATTAAGTTCGTTACTCAGCAATGAGCAGTTCTTC	CASSPLSSLLSNEQFF
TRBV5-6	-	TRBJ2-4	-	TGTGCCAGCAGCTTGTCCCAGGGAGAGGACATTCAGTACTTC	CASSLSQGEDIQYF
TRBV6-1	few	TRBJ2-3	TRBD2	TGTGCCAGCAGTACCTTAGCGGGGGACACAGATACGCAGTATTTT	CASSTLAGDTDTQYF
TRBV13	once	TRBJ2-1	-	TGTGCCAGCGGTTGGATGGGGAATCCTCATAATGGGCAGTTCTTC	CASGWMGNPHNGQFF
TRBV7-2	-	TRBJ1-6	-	TGTGACAGCAGCTTACATGAGGGGGATCTTGGATCACCCCTCCACTTT	CDSSLHEGDLGSPLHF
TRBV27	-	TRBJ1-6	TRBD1	TGTGCCAGCAGTTTATCACCAGGACAGGGGGGGTATAATTCACCCCTCCACTTT	CASSLSPGQGGYNSPLHF
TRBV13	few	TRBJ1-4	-	TGTGCCAGCAGCATTACAGGACGGGATGAAAAACTGTTTTTT	CASSITGRDEKLFF
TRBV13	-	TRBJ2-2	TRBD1	TGTGCCAGCAGCCCCTGGACAGGAGACACCGGGGAGCTGTTTTTT	CASSPWTGDTGELFF
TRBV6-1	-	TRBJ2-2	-	TGTGCCAGCAGTGAATTGGTGGGACATACGAACACCGGGGAGCTGTTTTTT	CASSELVGHTNTGELFF
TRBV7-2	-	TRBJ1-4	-	TGTGCCAGCAGCCCTCACCGACCGACGATCAATGAAAAACTGTTTTTT	CASSPHRPTINEKLFF
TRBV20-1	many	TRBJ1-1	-	TGCAGTGCTCTACCCACGAACACTGAAGCTTTCTTT	CSALPTNTEAFF
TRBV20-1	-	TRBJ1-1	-	TGCAGTGCTAGAGATCTTTGGGCTCGGGACACTGAAGCTTTCTTT	CSARDLWARDTEAFF
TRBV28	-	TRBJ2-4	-	TGTGCCAGCAGTTCCCCCCGGGGGTCGGACAACATTCAGTACTTC	CASSSPRGSDNIQYF